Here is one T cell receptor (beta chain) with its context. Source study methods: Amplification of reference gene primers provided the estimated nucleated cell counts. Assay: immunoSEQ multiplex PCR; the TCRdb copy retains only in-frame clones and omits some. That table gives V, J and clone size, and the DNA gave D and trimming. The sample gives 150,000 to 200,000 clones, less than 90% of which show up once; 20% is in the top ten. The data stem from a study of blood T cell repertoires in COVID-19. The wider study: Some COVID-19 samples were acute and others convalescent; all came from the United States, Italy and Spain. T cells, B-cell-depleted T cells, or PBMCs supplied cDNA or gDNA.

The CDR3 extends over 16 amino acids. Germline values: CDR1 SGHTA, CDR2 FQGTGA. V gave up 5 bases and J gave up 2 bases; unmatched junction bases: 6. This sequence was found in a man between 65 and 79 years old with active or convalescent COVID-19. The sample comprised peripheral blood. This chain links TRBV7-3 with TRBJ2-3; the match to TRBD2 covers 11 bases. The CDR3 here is CASSPLAGVITDTQYF. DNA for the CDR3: TGTGCCAGCAGCCCACTAGCGGGAGTGATCACAGATACGCAGTATTTT.